The source of this T cell receptor (beta chain) is a study of Graves' ophthalmopathy and Graves' hyperthyroidism. With regard to this clonotype: Its antigen is not identified.

RNA served as the template for amplifying TCR beta CDR3 regions. After a first-round RT-PCR with HTBI primers, a second-round multiplex PCR was run. TCRdb reprocessed the multiplex PCR reads via MiXCR and lists one record per CDR3 protein. The sample has 200,000 to 250,000 distinct CDR3 sequences, roughly 29% seen once. General study points: Among thyroid clonotypes expanded above 0.001 frequency, most also appeared in blood.

The clonotype comes from a man aged 50 to 60 with Graves' ophthalmopathy. The sequenced sample was peripheral blood.

CDR3 sequence reads: CASSLLGLGRNIQYF. CDR3 nucleotides: TGTGCCAGCAGCTTACTGGGACTAGGAAGAAACATTCAGTACTTC. This chain links TRBV7-2 with TRBJ2-4; 8 nucleotides agree with TRBD2. Looked up from germline, CDR1 is SGHTA and CDR2 is FQGNSA. V lost 2 bases to trimming and J lost 6 bases; unmatched junction nucleotides: 6. CDR3 length: 15 amino acids.